This T cell receptor beta chain appears in the sequencing data of a study of blood T cell repertoires in COVID-19. Turning to the study itself: Sites across the United States, Italy and Spain contributed samples from acute and convalescent COVID-19. PBMCs, B-cell-depleted T cells, or T cells were the source of the cDNA or gDNA that made up the material.

The CDR3 contains 12 residues. V was clipped by 3 bases and J by 4 bases, with 7 bases between them. The germline V gene has CDR1 MDHEN and CDR2 SYDVKM. Original processing methods: Reference gene primer amplification yielded estimated nucleated cell counts. The protocol was immunoSEQ multiplex PCR, while the TCRdb copy is restricted to in-frame clones and leaves out a portion. V and J calls and clone size are given by that table; D and trimming were obtained from the DNA. The sample lists approximately 150,000 clones, around 84% occurring once. Patients at the Seattle site were enrolled during active infection and followed longitudinally.

V usage is TRBV28 and J usage is TRBJ2-7, with D unresolved. This sequence originates from a woman aged 45-60 years with COVID-19, enrolled during active disease. The sample consisted of peripheral blood. CDR3 region: CASSLRFYEQYF. In DNA, the CDR3 is TGTGCCAGCAGTTTGAGGTTTTACGAGCAGTACTTC.